One sample yielded the 26 T cell receptor beta chains listed below, sequenced in a study of T cells in tumors after PD-1 blockade. Clones were sequenced by immunoSEQ multiplex PCR, and TCRdb holds only the in-frame ones, with some missing. The table has 20,000 to 25,000 clones, around 80% seen once; the top ten hold around 28%. The sequencing used PBMCs, collected before anti-PD-1 treatment. The receptors originated from a human donor with basal cell carcinoma.

This chain joins TRBV19 and TRBJ1-4, with TRBD1 identical over 9 bases. The CDR3 runs 14 residues. Germline CDR1 LNHDA, CDR2 SQIVND (reference sequence). Trimming cost V 5 bases and J 8 bases; bases outside gene matches: 6. Here the CDR3 reads CASSDGTGLEKLFF. In nucleotides, the CDR3 is TGTGCCAGTAGTGACGGGACAGGGCTGGAAAAACTGTTTTTT.

This clone appeared a single time. This rearrangement joins TRBV15 to TRBJ2-5, with TRBD2 matching 14 bases. The CDR3 runs to 18 residues. Germline CDR1 is LNHNV and CDR2 is YYDKDF (reference sequence). Trimming took 2 bases from V and 4 from J; bases not matched to a gene: 9. The CDR3 sequence is CATSRKGLAGAEGETQYF. The CDR3 bases are TGTGCCACCAGCAGAAAGGGACTAGCGGGGGCCGAGGGAGAGACCCAGTACTTC.

The rearrangement joins TRBV27 to TRBJ2-7; 11 bases line up with TRBD1. The trim removed 4 bases at V and 6 bases at J, leaving 11 bases unmatched. The CDR3 sequence is 16 residues long. CDR1 and CDR2 from the germline V gene are MNHEY and SMNVEV (reference sequence). The CDR3 region has the DNA TGTGCCAGCAGTTCGCTCCTCGGGACAGGGGGTTTCGAGCAGTACTTC. Its translation: CASSSLLGTGGFEQYF.

The rearrangement links TRBV5-1 to TRBJ2-7; D is possibly TRBD1 (6 bases). Trimming removed 0 bases from V and 5 bases from J, with 15 bases in between. The CDR3 covers 15 residues. Germline V gene lookup returns CDR1 SGHRS and CDR2 YFSETQ. The CDR3 coding sequence is TGCGCCAGCAGCTTGGAGGCAGGGGTTTTAGACGAGCAGTACTTC. The encoded protein is CASSLEAGVLDEQYF.

The V and J genes are TRBV19 and TRBJ1-5, with 8 bases identical to TRBD1. V lost 7 bases and J lost 6; bases outside the gene matches: 8. The CDR3 length is 14 residues. Germline V gene sequence: CDR1 LNHDA, CDR2 SQIVND (reference sequence). As DNA, the CDR3 is TGTGCCAGTACCCAGGGGGCGCCGGGTCAGCCCCAGCATTTT. It encodes CASTQGAPGQPQHF.

Only a few counts were recorded for this clone. The chain is built from TRBV6-4 and TRBJ2-2, with D unresolved. The CDR3 has 14 residues. The V end lost 0 bases, the J end lost 5 bases, and 7 bases lay between the germline ends. Germline CDR1 and CDR2: MRHNA and SNTAGT. CDR3 sequence (DNA): TGTGCCAGCAGTGACTCGTCCTCGACCGGGGAGCTGTTTTTT. It is translated as CASSDSSSTGELFF.

This clone showed up just once. The V gene is TRBV6-2 or TRBV6-3, the J gene TRBJ2-7, with TRBD2 matching 9 bases. Germline trimming cut 4 bases from V and 3 bases from J; bases unmatched to any gene: 10. CDR1 is MNHEY, CDR2 SVGEGT, per germline. There are 16 residues in the CDR3. CDR3 in DNA: TGTGCCAGCAGTTCACGGGGGACTAGCAGGATCTACGAGCAGTACTTC. It codes for CASSSRGTSRIYEQYF.

This chain connects TRBV7-2 to TRBJ1-2; D might be TRBD1 (5 bases). The germline V gene has CDR1 SGHTA and CDR2 FQGNSA. The CDR3 totals 15 residues. The V end was cut by 2 bases, the J end by 4 bases, with 14 bases between. CDR3 sequence reads: CASSLRPTATYGYTF. The DNA for the CDR3 is TGTGCCAGCAGCTTAAGGCCGACAGCTACCTATGGCTACACCTTC.

This clone has a handful of counts. The rearrangement joins TRBV7-9 to TRBJ1-2; unclear D gene. CDR1 is SEHNR, CDR2 FQNEAQ, per germline (reference sequence). V lost 5 bases and J 4 bases, leaving 11 bases between the germline ends. The CDR3 spans 13 residues. CDR3 in DNA: TGTGCCAGCAGCAACGGACGGTTCTATGGCTACACCTTC. As protein: CASSNGRFYGYTF.

This clone was counted a single time. The V gene is TRBV28, the J gene TRBJ1-1; a possible D gene is TRBD1 (6 bases). The CDR3 totals 17 residues. The V end lost 2 bases, the J end lost 1 base, and 17 bases lay between the germline ends. CDR1 and CDR2 from the germline V gene are MDHEN and SYDVKM. CDR3: CASSLAGARSRNTEAFF. DNA of the CDR3: TGTGCCAGCAGTTTAGCGGGGGCACGGAGTAGGAACACTGAAGCTTTCTTT.

The rearrangement uses TRBV19 and TRBJ2-3; 8 nucleotides line up with TRBD2. The CDR3 is made up of 18 amino acids. Germline CDR1 and CDR2: LNHDA and SQIVND (reference sequence). Losses at the gene ends were 5 bases for V and 1 base for J; bases not matched to a gene: 14. The CDR3 sequence is CASSGGLGGHPGTDTQYF. As DNA, the CDR3 is TGTGCCAGTAGTGGGGGACTAGGGGGACATCCCGGCACAGATACGCAGTATTTT.

The chain couples TRBV6-5 to TRBJ2-7; no reliable D call. V gave up 6 bases and J gave up 3 bases, with 18 bases separating them. Germline CDR1 MNHEY, CDR2 SVGAGI. CDR3 size: 15 residues. The CDR3 DNA reads as TGTGCCAGCAGGATGACACTGGGGTCGGACTACGAGCAGTACTTC. This encodes CASRMTLGSDYEQYF.

The rearrangement joins TRBV7-9 to TRBJ2-5; 9 nucleotides align to TRBD1. This CDR3 is 16 amino acids long. After removal of 5 bases from V and 5 bases from J, the junction contained 12 bases not matched to a gene. Germline V gene sequence: CDR1 SEHNR, CDR2 FQNEAQ (reference sequence). Here the CDR3 reads CASSPYGTGKEETQYF. CDR3 DNA sequence: TGTGCCAGCAGCCCGTACGGGACAGGGAAGGAGGAGACCCAGTACTTC.

With regard to this clone: This sample includes further DNA sequences coding for the same CDR3. This chain joins TRBV2 and TRBJ2-1; the D gene is possibly TRBD2 (7 bases). CDR1 and CDR2 (germline): SNHLY, FYNNEI. This CDR3 has 19 amino acids. The CDR3 DNA reads as TGTCCCCGCAGTTATGGGGGGGCGCGGGTGGGGAGCTCCTACAATGAGCAGTTCTTC. Amino acids: CPRSYGGARVGSSYNEQFF.

CDR3 sequence (DNA): TGCGCCAGCAGCCAAGACCAGGAGCTCTCTGGAAACACCATATATTTT. This gives the protein CASSQDQELSGNTIYF. The chain links TRBV4-3 to TRBJ1-3, with no clear D. The CDR3 loop spans 16 amino acids. CDR1 is LGHNA and CDR2 is YSLEER in the germline V gene. Trimming cost V 0 bases and J 0 bases, with 9 bases left between them.

J is TRBJ2-5 and V is TRBV28; TRBD2 agrees at 7 bases. The germline CDR1 and CDR2 sequences are MDHEN and SYDVKM. Trimming cost V 3 bases and J 7 bases; bases outside gene matches: 11. This CDR3 region has 15 residues. Written as DNA, the CDR3 is TGTGCCAGCAGTTTCTCTGGAGCGGGACTGGGGACCCAGTACTTC. Translation: CASSFSGAGLGTQYF.

This clone was seen more than once but under ten times. The rearrangement links TRBV7-2 to TRBJ2-5; perhaps D is TRBD1 or TRBD2 (6 bases each). Trimming shortened V by 3 bases and J by 5 bases, and 10 bases separated the two germline ends. Per the germline V gene, CDR1 is SGHTA and CDR2 is FQGNSA. CDR3 length: 13 residues. In DNA form, the CDR3 reads TGTGCCAGCAGCTTTAGGGGGGCGGAGACCCAGTACTTC. This gives the protein CASSFRGAETQYF. The full variable domain, in which reference TRBV7-2 and TRBJ2-5 provide the parts outside the CDR3, is GAGVSQSPSNKVTEKGKDVELRCDPISGHTALYWYRQSLGQGLEFLIYFQGNSAPDKSGLPSDRFSAERTGGSVSTLTIQRTQQEDSAVYLCASSFRGAETQYFGPGTRLLVL.

The gene calls are TRBV7-3 and TRBJ2-3; the match to TRBD2 covers 10 bases. The J segment lost 2 bases and the V segment lost 5 bases, leaving 13 bases of the junction unmatched. The germline CDR1 and CDR2 sequences are SGHTA and FQGTGA. This CDR3 has 18 amino acids. The chain's CDR3 is CASSLIAGGLNPTDTQYF. CDR3 DNA sequence: TGTGCCAGCAGCCTCATAGCGGGGGGCCTCAATCCCACAGATACGCAGTATTTT. Supplemented by reference TRBV7-3 and TRBJ2-3, the full variable domain reads GAGVSQTPSNKVTEKGKYVELRCDPISGHTALYWYRQSLGQGPEFLIYFQGTGAADDSGLPNDRFFAVRPEGSVSTLKIQRTERGDSAVYLCASSLIAGGLNPTDTQYFGPGTRLTVL.

The rearrangement links TRBV28 to TRBJ2-7, with D possibly called TRBD1 or TRBD2 (6 bases each). Germline V lookup: CDR1 MDHEN, CDR2 SYDVKM. CDR3 length: 14 amino acids. V was shortened by 7 bases and J by 3 bases, with 16 bases between the two germline ends. CDR3 in amino acids: CASTHSRGGYEQYF. The CDR3 coding sequence is TGTGCCAGCACCCATTCCAGGGGAGGCTACGAGCAGTACTTC.

This clone was found a few times. V is TRBV5-1 and J is TRBJ2-2; 7 nucleotides agree with TRBD1. After removal of 0 bases from V and 2 bases from J, the junction contained 4 bases not matched to a gene. Germline V gene data show CDR1 as SGHRS and CDR2 as YFSETQ. This CDR3 spans 16 amino acids. The CDR3 DNA sequence: TGCGCCAGCAGCTTGGCCGGGACAGCTAACACCGGGGAGCTGTTTTTT. It translates to CASSLAGTANTGELFF.

The chain recombines TRBV25-1 with TRBJ1-1; TRBD1 is a possible D gene (5 bases). The CDR3 extends over 13 amino acids. The germline V gene encodes CDR1 MGHDK and CDR2 SYGVNS. V gave up 4 bases and J gave up 4 bases, with 10 bases separating them. The CDR3 is CASSARQRTEAFF. The DNA of the CDR3 is TGTGCCAGCAGTGCGAGACAGCGCACTGAAGCTTTCTTT.

This chain uses TRBV9 with TRBJ2-2, with 10 bases lining up with TRBD1. Germline assignment: CDR1 SGDLS and CDR2 YYNGEE. Losses at the gene ends were 7 bases for V and 5 bases for J; bases not matched to a gene: 14. The CDR3 runs to 17 residues. CDR3 residues: CASAGQGGFYRTGELFF. CDR3 coding DNA: TGTGCCAGCGCCGGACAGGGGGGTTTTTATCGAACCGGGGAGCTGTTTTTT.

The chain joins TRBV12-5 to TRBJ2-5; D perhaps matches TRBD1 (5 bases). Germline-derived CDR1 and CDR2 are LGHNT and FRNRAP. Trimming stripped 1 base from V and 1 base from J, with 10 bases between. The CDR3 length is 15 residues. DNA of the CDR3: TGTGCTAGTGGTTTGGGCGGTGGGGCCCAAGAGACCCAGTACTTC. Translating gives CASGLGGGAQETQYF.

V gene TRBV4-1 combines with J gene TRBJ1-4; D is unresolved. CDR3 length: 13 residues. Germline CDR1 reads MGHRA; CDR2 reads YSYEKL. Trimming took off 2 bases at V and 8 bases at J, with 9 bases between the two ends. The CDR3 reads CASSQTRGEKLFF. The CDR3 nucleotides are TGCGCCAGCAGCCAAACCCGGGGAGAAAAACTGTTTTTT.

In its sample, this clone ranks as medium-sized. V usage is TRBV19 and J usage is TRBJ2-7; 9 bases map to TRBD2. CDR3 length: 15 residues. Germline V CDR1 and CDR2: LNHDA, SQIVND (reference sequence). V trimming: 2 bases; J trimming: 4 bases; junction bases outside the gene matches: 6. Written as DNA, the CDR3 is TGTGCCAGTAGTATATCAGCGGGGGGCCTTTACGAGCAGTACTTC. It specifies CASSISAGGLYEQYF.

This chain links TRBV19 with TRBJ2-5; D is perhaps TRBD2 (6 bases). The CDR3 loop spans 19 amino acids. Germline-derived CDR1 and CDR2 are LNHDA and SQIVND (reference sequence). Trimming left V 5 bases short and J 4 bases short, with 29 bases between. The CDR3 region is CASSASVGSFGALIETQYF. CDR3 bases: TGTGCCAGTAGTGCGTCAGTCGGGAGTTTCGGGGCATTGATAGAGACCCAGTACTTC.